The 5 T cell receptor beta chains in this list originate from one sample, sequenced in a study of shared clonotypes between healthy human individuals. TCRdb keeps only in-frame clones here, not all; method: immunoSEQ multiplex PCR. The sample lists over 850,000 clones, 75% to 80% occurring once. Sequencing was carried out using memory CD4+ T cells from PBMCs. Subset here: CD45RA-negative fraction. The receptors derive from a man aged 18 to 35 in good health. Some clones in this sample may be carry-over from other donors' samples.

V usage is TRBV28 and J usage is TRBJ1-2; no reliable D call. This CDR3 has 14 amino acids. V was pared by 2 bases and J by 1 base, with 8 bases between. Germline CDR1 and CDR2: MDHEN and SYDVKM. As DNA, the CDR3 is TGTGCCAGCAGTTTAGCACAAGATAACTATGGCTACACCTTC. This codes for CASSLAQDNYGYTF.

This chain links TRBV15 with TRBJ1-4; D is unclear. The CDR3 runs to 15 residues. The V end was cut by 1 base, the J end by 8 bases, with 14 bases between. CDR1 and CDR2 (germline): LNHNV, YYDKDF (reference sequence). Here the CDR3 DNA reads TGTGCCACCAGCAGAGGGTCCCGGGAAGGCGAAAAACTGTTTTTT. Translating it yields CATSRGSREGEKLFF.

This clone has only a few counts. The rearrangement uses TRBV6-6 and TRBJ1-2; D perhaps matches TRBD1 (6 bases). Germline assignment: CDR1 MNHNY and CDR2 SVGAGI (reference sequence). Deletions cut 0 bases from V and 4 bases from J, with 6 bases between. The CDR3 is made up of 13 amino acids. The CDR3 nucleotides are TGTGCCAGCAGTTACTCGACAGGCTATGGCTACACCTTC. This encodes CASSYSTGYGYTF.

This chain uses TRBV6-6 with TRBJ1-2, with TRBD1 as a possible D gene (5 bases). Germline lookup yields CDR1 MNHNY and CDR2 SVGAGI (reference sequence). V was trimmed by 7 bases and J by 3 bases, leaving 15 bases between them. The CDR3 runs to 14 residues. The CDR3 spells CASIPQRGYYGYTF. The CDR3 region has the DNA TGTGCCAGCATCCCACAGCGGGGCTACTATGGCTACACCTTC.

The V call is TRBV25-1, the J call TRBJ2-1; 10 positions match TRBD1. The germline CDR1 and CDR2 sequences are MGHDK and SYGVNS. The CDR3 is made up of 16 amino acids. The V and J ends lost 2 bases and 0 bases, in that order; junction bases with no gene match: 1. CDR3 bases: TGTGCCAGCAGTGAAGACAGGGGGCCCTCCTACAATGAGCAGTTCTTC. Its protein is CASSEDRGPSYNEQFF.